This entry lists 26 T cell receptor beta chains sequenced from one sample in a study of blood T cell repertoires in COVID-19. Produced via immunoSEQ multiplex PCR; TCRdb's table is partial and in-frame only. This sample has approximately 260,000 clones, with roughly four fifths found just once. Sample: peripheral blood. All receptors come from a woman aged 60-70 years with active or convalescent COVID-19.

Turning to this clone: The same CDR3 is also encoded by other DNA sequences in this sample. The CDR3 sequence: CASTLGGPSSYEQYF. CDR3 sequence (DNA): TGTGCCAGCACCCTGGGGGGGCCTTCGTCCTACGAGCAGTACTTC. The V call is TRBV5-6, the J call TRBJ2-7, with D maybe TRBD2 (7 bases). From germline, CDR1 is SGHDT and CDR2 YYEEEE. Trimming stripped 6 bases from V and 1 base from J, with 17 bases between. CDR3 length equals 15 residues.

The rearrangement joins TRBV7-2 to TRBJ2-1; D may be TRBD2 (6 bases). This CDR3 spans 17 amino acids. V was cut by 2 bases and J by 8 bases, with 22 bases left in between. Germline assignment: CDR1 SGHTA and CDR2 FQGNSA. Here the CDR3 reads CASSLRASEGRDYEQFF. The CDR3 DNA sequence: TGTGCCAGCAGCTTAAGGGCTAGCGAGGGCCGAGATTATGAGCAGTTCTTC.

The chain is built from TRBV12-3 or TRBV12-4 and TRBJ2-1; unclear D gene. V shed 1 base and J shed 4 bases, with 5 bases lying between them. The CDR3 totals 13 residues. CDR3 loop: CASSLVEYNEQFF. In DNA form, the CDR3 reads TGTGCCAGCAGTTTAGTGGAGTACAATGAGCAGTTCTTC.

This chain joins TRBV30 and TRBJ2-2, with TRBD1 identical over 8 bases. Trimming cost V 7 bases and J 8 bases; bases outside gene matches: 12. The CDR3 runs to 14 residues. Looked up from germline, CDR1 is GTSNPN and CDR2 is SVGIG (reference sequence). This chain's CDR3 is CASRFGTGGGELFF. The CDR3 DNA is TGTGCCTCCCGATTCGGGACAGGAGGGGGGGAGCTGTTTTTT.

In this sample, this clone turned up once. This chain links TRBV5-4 with TRBJ2-5; TRBD2 agrees at 10 bases. Germline lookup yields CDR1 SGHNT and CDR2 YYREEE (reference sequence). This CDR3 is 18 amino acids long. Trimming took 0 bases from V and 4 from J; bases not matched to a gene: 12. The CDR3 region has the DNA TGTGCCAGCAGCTTGGCCCGGCTAGCGGGGGCCCAGGGAGAGACCCAGTACTTC. Amino acid sequence: CASSLARLAGAQGETQYF.

This clone was seen once. V usage is TRBV18 and J usage is TRBJ2-7; D is unclear. Germline loops: CDR1 KGHSH, CDR2 LQKENI. The CDR3 covers 15 residues. V shed 3 bases and J shed 4 bases, with 16 bases lying between them. CDR3 sequence (DNA): TGTGCCAGCTCACCTCCCGGGTCCCACCCGTACGAGCAGTACTTC. It encodes CASSPPGSHPYEQYF.

The rearrangement joins TRBV5-1 to TRBJ1-6; TRBD1 matches 11 bases. This CDR3 region has 15 residues. Trimming took 1 base from V and 8 from J; bases not matched to a gene: 2. In germline, CDR1 is SGHRS, CDR2 YFSETQ. The CDR3 reads CASSLRTGGDSPLHF. CDR3 DNA: TGCGCCAGCAGCTTGCGGACAGGGGGCGATTCACCCCTCCACTTT.

The genes are TRBV6-6 and TRBJ2-7; 10 nucleotides line up with TRBD2. CDR1 and CDR2 (germline): MNHNY, SVGAGI (reference sequence). Trimming took 5 bases from V and 5 from J; bases not matched to a gene: 3. CDR3 length equals 13 residues. The CDR3, as DNA: TGTGCCAGCAGTCCTAGCGGGGGCCACGAGCAGTACTTC. Translated: CASSPSGGHEQYF.

V gene TRBV4-3 combines with J gene TRBJ2-1; TRBD2 agrees at 9 bases. Germline CDR1 is LGHNA and CDR2 is YSLEER. The V and J ends lost 4 bases and 10 bases, in that order; junction bases with no gene match: 14. The CDR3 extends over 16 amino acids. The CDR3 region has the DNA TGCGCCAGCAGCCCCCTTGGAGCGGGGGGCCCCTCGGAGCAGTTCTTC. It codes for CASSPLGAGGPSEQFF.

This chain links TRBV5-1 with TRBJ2-1, with D possibly matching TRBD1 (6 bases). V dropped 4 bases and J dropped 2 bases, with 13 bases sitting between them. Germline CDR1 SGHRS, CDR2 YFSETQ. The CDR3 contains 15 residues. CDR3 residues: CASSTDSLAYNEQFF. The CDR3 DNA reads TGCGCCAGCAGCACGGACAGCCTGGCCTACAATGAGCAGTTCTTC.

This chain connects TRBV18 to TRBJ2-3; D not resolved. V was shortened by 2 bases and J by 4 bases, with 10 bases between the two germline ends. Germline V gene sequence: CDR1 KGHSH, CDR2 LQKENI. The CDR3 is 14 amino acids. The CDR3 protein is CASSPVGGPDTQYF. For the CDR3, the DNA is TGTGCCAGCTCACCAGTAGGCGGCCCAGATACGCAGTATTTT. Using reference TRBV18 and TRBJ2-3 for the parts outside the CDR3, the full variable domain is NAGVMQNPRHLVRRRGQEARLRCSPMKGHSHVYWYRQLPEEGLKFMVYLQKENIIDESGMPKERFSAEFPKEGPSILRIQQVVRGDSAAYFCASSPVGGPDTQYFGPGTRLTVL.

The J gene is TRBJ1-1, the V gene TRBV18; the match to TRBD1 covers 9 bases. Germline loops: CDR1 KGHSH, CDR2 LQKENI. The CDR3 is 14 amino acids. V shed 6 bases, J shed 1 base, and the junction held 3 bases outside the gene matches. CDR3 sequence reads: CASSRDRANTEAFF. CDR3 in DNA: TGTGCCAGCTCCCGGGACAGGGCGAACACTGAAGCTTTCTTT.

This sequence joins TRBV7-9 and TRBJ1-5; maybe TRBD1 (6 bases). The CDR3 totals 16 residues. Germline V gene data show CDR1 as SEHNR and CDR2 as FQNEAQ (reference sequence). The V end lost 4 bases, the J end lost 4 bases, and 17 bases lay between the germline ends. Here the CDR3 reads CASSSSGGRWNQPQHF. For the CDR3, the DNA is TGTGCCAGCAGCTCTAGCGGGGGGCGCTGGAATCAGCCCCAGCATTTT. Full variable domain (missing parts from reference TRBV7-9 and TRBJ1-5): DTGVSQNPRHKITKRGQNVTFRCDPISEHNRLYWYRQTLGQGPEFLTYFQNEAQLEKSRLLSDRFSAERPKGSFSTLEIQRTEQGDSAMYLCASSSSGGRWNQPQHFGDGTRLSIL.

The chain couples TRBV4-1 to TRBJ2-3, with D uncertain. V was cut by 0 bases and J by 3 bases, with 4 bases left in between. Germline V gives CDR1 MGHRA, CDR2 YSYEKL. This CDR3 spans 13 amino acids. The chain's CDR3 is CASSQERTDTQYF. The CDR3 nucleotides read TGCGCCAGCAGCCAAGAACGGACAGATACGCAGTATTTT.

This chain uses TRBV9 with TRBJ2-3, with TRBD2 as a possible D gene (5 bases). The germline gives CDR1 SGDLS, CDR2 YYNGEE. V lost 1 base and J lost 4, with 10 bases in between. The CDR3 totals 14 residues. The CDR3 sequence is CASSVFPGADTQYF. CDR3 in DNA: TGTGCCAGCAGCGTATTCCCCGGGGCAGATACGCAGTATTTT. Using reference TRBV9 and TRBJ2-3 for the parts outside the CDR3, the full variable domain is DSGVTQTPKHLITATGQRVTLRCSPRSGDLSVYWYQQSLDQGLQFLIQYYNGEERAKGNILERFSAQQFPDLHSELNLSSLELGDSALYFCASSVFPGADTQYFGPGTRLTVL.

V gene TRBV6-2 or TRBV6-3 combines with J gene TRBJ1-5; D is unclear. This CDR3 spans 18 amino acids. V was shortened by 0 bases and J by 3 bases, with 18 bases between the two germline ends. Germline-derived CDR1 and CDR2 are MNHEY and SVGEGT. The CDR3 nucleotides read TGTGCCAGCAGTTACTCGAGGGCACAGCCTAGATCCAATCAGCCCCAGCATTTT. This gives the protein CASSYSRAQPRSNQPQHF.

This chain joins TRBV19 and TRBJ2-1; D is perhaps TRBD2 (7 bases). Germline V lookup: CDR1 LNHDA, CDR2 SQIVND (reference sequence). The V end lost 6 bases, the J end lost 8 bases, and 20 bases lay between the germline ends. The length of the CDR3 is 15 residues. CDR3 loop: CASSFVGGPGDEQFF. CDR3 in DNA: TGTGCCAGTAGCTTTGTCGGGGGGCCGGGGGATGAGCAGTTCTTC. The full variable domain, in which reference TRBV19 and TRBJ2-1 provide the parts outside the CDR3, is DGGITQSPKYLFRKEGQNVTLSCEQNLNHDAMYWYRQDPGQGLRLIYYSQIVNDFQKGDIAEGYSVSREKKESFPLTVTSAQKNPTAFYLCASSFVGGPGDEQFFGPGTRLTVL.

This chain joins TRBV6-5 and TRBJ2-3; TRBD2 agrees at 13 bases. The CDR3 is 16 residues long. Unmatched junction bases numbered 1, after V lost 0 bases and J lost 4 bases. Germline V gives CDR1 MNHEY, CDR2 SVGAGI. The CDR3 loop reads CASSYSLAGGSDTQYF. The CDR3 DNA reads as TGTGCCAGCAGTTACTCACTAGCGGGGGGGTCAGATACGCAGTATTTT.

The chain has TRBV6-6 and TRBJ2-5; TRBD2 is a possible D gene (6 bases). The CDR3 covers 13 residues. Trimming shortened V by 4 bases and J by 5 bases, and 11 bases separated the two germline ends. The V gene's germline CDR1 is MNHNY and CDR2 SVGAGI (reference sequence). CDR3 residues: CASSLQEGETQYF. The CDR3 region has the DNA TGTGCCAGCAGTTTACAGGAGGGGGAGACCCAGTACTTC.

This rearrangement joins TRBV27 to TRBJ1-6; the D is unclear. The CDR3 is made up of 13 amino acids. V was clipped by 4 bases and J by 10 bases, with 11 bases between them. The germline V gene encodes CDR1 MNHEY and CDR2 SMNVEV (reference sequence). CDR3 amino acids: CASSWVVASPLHF. The CDR3, as DNA: TGTGCCAGCAGTTGGGTAGTAGCGTCACCCCTCCACTTT.

The V and J genes are TRBV4-1 and TRBJ1-2, with D perhaps TRBD1 (5 bases). Germline lookup yields CDR1 MGHRA and CDR2 YSYEKL. The CDR3 has 15 residues. Trimming took 1 base from V and 4 from J, leaving 13 bases between them. The CDR3 DNA reads TGCGCCAGCAGCCAAGTGGGGCAGGAGCGCTATGGCTACACCTTC. Translation: CASSQVGQERYGYTF.

The chain carries TRBV16 and TRBJ2-7; tentative D call: TRBD2 (6 bases). This CDR3 is built from 14 residues. With 3 bases removed from V and 0 bases from J, the gap between germline ends came to 9 bases. Germline CDR1 and CDR2: KGHSY and FQNENV. CDR3 DNA: TGTGCCAGCAGCCACGGGGGTTACTCCTACGAGCAGTACTTC. Its translation is CASSHGGYSYEQYF.

This clone was counted only a few times. The chain combines TRBV20-1 with TRBJ1-1; D gene ambiguous. The germline gives CDR1 DFQATT, CDR2 SNEGSKA (reference sequence). The V gene lost 7 bases and the J gene lost 2 bases, with 8 bases spanning the gap. CDR3 length: 11 residues. The CDR3 here is CSGGLNTEAFF. The DNA of the CDR3 is TGCAGTGGCGGTTTAAACACTGAAGCTTTCTTT.

In the case of this clone: At the DNA level, this CDR3 is encoded by other sequences in the same sample as well. This chain links TRBV7-3 with TRBJ2-3; D gene ambiguous. This CDR3 region has 16 residues. V was cut by 0 bases and J by 0 bases, with 10 bases left in between. The germline gives CDR1 SGHTA, CDR2 FQGTGA. The chain's CDR3 is CASSLTGSRSTDTQYF. CDR3 DNA sequence: TGTGCCAGCAGCTTAACGGGTAGCCGTAGCACAGATACGCAGTATTTT.

The chain is built from TRBV5-1 and TRBJ1-6; 7 nucleotides match TRBD1. Germline lookup yields CDR1 SGHRS and CDR2 YFSETQ. This CDR3 comprises 14 residues. V lost 4 bases to trimming and J lost 10 bases; unmatched junction nucleotides: 8. CDR3: CASSLGQVGSPLHF. CDR3 coding DNA: TGCGCCAGCAGCCTTGGACAGGTCGGGTCACCCCTCCACTTT.

This clone was observed a few times. The V gene is TRBV19, the J gene TRBJ2-4; D possibly corresponds to TRBD2 (7 bases). Trimming pared 3 bases from V and 0 bases from J, leaving 15 bases between. The germline gives CDR1 LNHDA, CDR2 SQIVND (reference sequence). This CDR3 spans 17 amino acids. CDR3 DNA sequence: TGTGCCAGTAGTATCCCCTGGGGGGGGCGAGCCAAAAACATTCAGTACTTC. It is translated as CASSIPWGGRAKNIQYF.